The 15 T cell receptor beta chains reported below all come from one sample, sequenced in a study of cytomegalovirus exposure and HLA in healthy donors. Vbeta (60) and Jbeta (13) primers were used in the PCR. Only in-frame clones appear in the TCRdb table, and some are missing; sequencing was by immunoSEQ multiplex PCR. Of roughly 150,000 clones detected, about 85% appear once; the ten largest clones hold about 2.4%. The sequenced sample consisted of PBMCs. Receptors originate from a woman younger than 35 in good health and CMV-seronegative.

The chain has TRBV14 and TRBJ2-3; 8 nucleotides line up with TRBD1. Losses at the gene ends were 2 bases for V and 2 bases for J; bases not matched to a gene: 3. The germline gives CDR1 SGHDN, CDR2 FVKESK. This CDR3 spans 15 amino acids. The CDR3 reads CASSQRDRTTDTQYF. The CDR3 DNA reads TGTGCCAGCAGCCAAAGGGACAGGACCACAGATACGCAGTATTTT.

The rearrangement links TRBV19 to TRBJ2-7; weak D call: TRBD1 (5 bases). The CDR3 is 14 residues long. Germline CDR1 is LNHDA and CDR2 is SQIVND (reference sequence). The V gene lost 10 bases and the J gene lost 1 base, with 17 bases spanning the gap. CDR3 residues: CATRALLSSYEQYF. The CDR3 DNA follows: TGTGCCACCAGGGCCCTCCTCTCATCCTACGAGCAGTACTTC.

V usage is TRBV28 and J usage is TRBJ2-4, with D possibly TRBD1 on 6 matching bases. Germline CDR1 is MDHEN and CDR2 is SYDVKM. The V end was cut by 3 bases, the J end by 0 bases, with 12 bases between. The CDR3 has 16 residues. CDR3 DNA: TGTGCCAGCAGTTTCCTGACAGGACTAGCCAAAAACATTCAGTACTTC. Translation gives CASSFLTGLAKNIQYF.

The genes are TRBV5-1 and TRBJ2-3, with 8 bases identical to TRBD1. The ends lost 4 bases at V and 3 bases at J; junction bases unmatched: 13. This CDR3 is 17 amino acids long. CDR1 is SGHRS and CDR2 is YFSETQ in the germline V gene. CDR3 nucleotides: TGCGCCAGCAGCACAGGTCTGCAGGGGGCACGGACAGATACGCAGTATTTT. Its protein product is CASSTGLQGARTDTQYF. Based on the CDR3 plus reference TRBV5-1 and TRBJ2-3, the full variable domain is KAGVTQTPRYLIKTRGQQVTLSCSPISGHRSVSWYQQTPGQGLQFLFEYFSETQRNKGNFPGRFSGRQFSNSRSEMNVSTLELGDSALYLCASSTGLQGARTDTQYFGPGTRLTVL.

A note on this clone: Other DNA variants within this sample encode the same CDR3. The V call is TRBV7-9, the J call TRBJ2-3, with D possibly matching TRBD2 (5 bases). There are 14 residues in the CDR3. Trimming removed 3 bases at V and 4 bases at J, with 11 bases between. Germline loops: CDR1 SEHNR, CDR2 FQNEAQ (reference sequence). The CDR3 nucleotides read TGTGCCAGCAGCTTCGGACTCGCACCAGATACGCAGTATTTT. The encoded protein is CASSFGLAPDTQYF.

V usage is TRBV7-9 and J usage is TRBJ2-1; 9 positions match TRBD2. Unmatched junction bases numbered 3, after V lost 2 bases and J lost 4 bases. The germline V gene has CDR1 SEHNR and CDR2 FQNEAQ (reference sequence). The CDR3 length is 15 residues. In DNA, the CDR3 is TGTGCCAGCAGCTTAAAGACTAGCGGTTACAATGAGCAGTTCTTC. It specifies CASSLKTSGYNEQFF.

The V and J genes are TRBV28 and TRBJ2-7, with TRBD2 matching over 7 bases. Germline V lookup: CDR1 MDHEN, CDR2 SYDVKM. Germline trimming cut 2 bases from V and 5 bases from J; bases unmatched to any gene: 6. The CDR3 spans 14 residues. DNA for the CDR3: TGTGCCAGCAGTTTAGGGGGGGGACGGAACGAGCAGTACTTC. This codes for CASSLGGGRNEQYF.

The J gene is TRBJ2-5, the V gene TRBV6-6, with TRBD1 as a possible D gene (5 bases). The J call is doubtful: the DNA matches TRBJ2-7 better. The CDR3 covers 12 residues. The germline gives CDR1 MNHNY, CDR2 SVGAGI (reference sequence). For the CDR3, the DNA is TGTGCCAGCAGTTCTCAGGGCTACGAGCAGTACTTC. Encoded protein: CASSSQGYEQYF.

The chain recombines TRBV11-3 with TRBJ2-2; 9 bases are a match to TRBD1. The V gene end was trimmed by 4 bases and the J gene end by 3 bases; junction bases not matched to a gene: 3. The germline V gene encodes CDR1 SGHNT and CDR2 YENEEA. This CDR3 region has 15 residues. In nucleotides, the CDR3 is TGTGCCAGCAGCTCGGGACAGGGCTACACCGGGGAGCTGTTTTTT. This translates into CASSSGQGYTGELFF.

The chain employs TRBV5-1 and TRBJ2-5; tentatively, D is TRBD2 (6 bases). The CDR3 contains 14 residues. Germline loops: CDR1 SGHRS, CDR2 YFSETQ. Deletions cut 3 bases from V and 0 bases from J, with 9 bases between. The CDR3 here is CASSWDSNQETQYF. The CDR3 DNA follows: TGCGCCAGCAGCTGGGACTCAAACCAAGAGACCCAGTACTTC. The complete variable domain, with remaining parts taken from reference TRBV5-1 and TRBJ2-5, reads KAGVTQTPRYLIKTRGQQVTLSCSPISGHRSVSWYQQTPGQGLQFLFEYFSETQRNKGNFPGRFSGRQFSNSRSEMNVSTLELGDSALYLCASSWDSNQETQYFGPGTRLLVL.

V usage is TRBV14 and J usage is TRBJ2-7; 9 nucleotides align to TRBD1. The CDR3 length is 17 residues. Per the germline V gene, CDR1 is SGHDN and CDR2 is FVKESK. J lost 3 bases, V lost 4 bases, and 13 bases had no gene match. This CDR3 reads CASSLLSSGTGFYEQYF. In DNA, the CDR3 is TGTGCCAGCAGCCTCCTATCGAGTGGGACAGGGTTCTACGAGCAGTACTTC.

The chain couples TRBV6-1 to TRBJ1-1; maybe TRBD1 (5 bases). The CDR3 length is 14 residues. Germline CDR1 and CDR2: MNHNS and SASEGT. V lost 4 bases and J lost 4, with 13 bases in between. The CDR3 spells CASSVGGGGTEAFF. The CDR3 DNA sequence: TGTGCCAGCAGTGTCGGGGGGGGAGGCACTGAAGCTTTCTTT.

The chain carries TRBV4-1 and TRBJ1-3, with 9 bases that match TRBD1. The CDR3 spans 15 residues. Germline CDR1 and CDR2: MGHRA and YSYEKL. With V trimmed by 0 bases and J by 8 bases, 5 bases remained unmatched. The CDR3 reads CASSQDDRGADTIYF. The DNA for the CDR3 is TGCGCCAGCAGCCAAGATGACAGGGGGGCGGACACCATATATTTT.

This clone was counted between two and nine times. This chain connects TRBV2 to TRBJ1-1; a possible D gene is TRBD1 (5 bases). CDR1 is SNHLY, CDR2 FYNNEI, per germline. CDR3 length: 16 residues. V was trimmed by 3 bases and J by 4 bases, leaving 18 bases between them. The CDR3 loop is CASSDGGARQGTEAFF. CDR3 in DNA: TGTGCCAGCAGTGATGGTGGGGCCCGTCAGGGCACTGAAGCTTTCTTT.

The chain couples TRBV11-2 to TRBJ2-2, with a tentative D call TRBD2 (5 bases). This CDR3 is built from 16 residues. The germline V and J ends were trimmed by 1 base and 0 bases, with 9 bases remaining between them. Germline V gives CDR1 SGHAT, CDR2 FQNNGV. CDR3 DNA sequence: TGTGCCAGCAGCTTAGGTGTCGGGGCGAACACCGGGGAGCTGTTTTTT. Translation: CASSLGVGANTGELFF.